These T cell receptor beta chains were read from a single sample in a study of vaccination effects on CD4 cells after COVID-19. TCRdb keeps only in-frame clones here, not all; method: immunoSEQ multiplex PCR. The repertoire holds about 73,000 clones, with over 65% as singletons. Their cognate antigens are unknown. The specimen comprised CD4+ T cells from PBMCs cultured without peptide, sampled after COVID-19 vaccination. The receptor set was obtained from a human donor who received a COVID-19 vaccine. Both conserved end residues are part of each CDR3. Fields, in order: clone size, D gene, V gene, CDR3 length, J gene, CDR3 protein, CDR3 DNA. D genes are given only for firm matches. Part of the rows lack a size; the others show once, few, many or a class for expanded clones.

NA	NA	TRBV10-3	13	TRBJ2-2	CATGLENTGELFF	TGTGCCACCGGTCTGGAGAACACCGGGGAGCTGTTTTTT
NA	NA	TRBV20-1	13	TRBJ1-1	CSASLGRDTEAFF	TGCAGTGCTAGTTTAGGGCGGGACACTGAAGCTTTCTTT
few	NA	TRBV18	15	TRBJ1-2	CASSERLGGNYGYTF	TGTGCCAGCTCGGAAAGACTCGGAGGGAACTATGGCTACACCTTC
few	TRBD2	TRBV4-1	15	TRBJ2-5	CASSQGTSGQETQYF	TGCGCCAGCAGCCAAGGGACTAGCGGGCAAGAGACCCAGTACTTC
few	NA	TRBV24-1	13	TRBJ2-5	CATQGRGQETQYF	TGTGCCACACAGGGGAGGGGGCAAGAGACCCAGTACTTC
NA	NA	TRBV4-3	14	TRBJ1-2	CASSQDRFGYGYTF	TGCGCCAGCAGCCAAGACAGGTTCGGCTATGGCTACACCTTC
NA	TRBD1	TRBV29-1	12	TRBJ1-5	CSTRTGDQPQHF	TGCAGCACTCGGACAGGAGATCAGCCCCAGCATTTT
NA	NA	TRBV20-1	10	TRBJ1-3	CSAQGNTIYF	TGCAGTGCCCAAGGAAACACCATATATTTT
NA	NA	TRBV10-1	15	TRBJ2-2	CASSAYRGAGGELFF	TGCGCCAGCAGTGCCTACCGAGGGGCAGGCGGGGAGCTGTTTTTT
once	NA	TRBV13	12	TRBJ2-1	CASSLKGGEQFF	TGTGCCAGCAGCTTAAAGGGCGGTGAGCAGTTCTTC
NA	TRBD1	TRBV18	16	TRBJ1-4	CASSGRDRGHNEKLFF	TGTGCCAGCTCAGGACGGGACAGGGGCCATAATGAAAAACTGTTTTTT
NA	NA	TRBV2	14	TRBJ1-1	CASSGNRRNTEAFF	TGTGCCAGCAGCGGTAACAGACGAAACACTGAAGCTTTCTTT
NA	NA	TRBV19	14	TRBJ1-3	CASSRQNSGNTIYF	TGTGCCAGTAGTAGACAGAACTCTGGAAACACCATATATTTT
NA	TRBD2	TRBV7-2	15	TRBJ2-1	CASSKRGGDFNEQFF	TGTGCCAGCAGCAAGCGGGGGGGCGACTTCAATGAGCAGTTCTTC
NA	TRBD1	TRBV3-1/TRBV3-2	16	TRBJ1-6	CASSHSTDRRGSPLHF	TGTGCCAGCAGTCACAGTACGGACAGGCGGGGTTCACCCCTCCACTTT
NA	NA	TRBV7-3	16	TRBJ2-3	CASSLMGGDISDTQYF	TGTGCCAGCAGCTTAATGGGAGGGGACATATCAGATACGCAGTATTTT
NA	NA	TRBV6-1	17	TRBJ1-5	CASSELHGGASNQPQHF	TGTGCCAGCAGTGAACTGCATGGGGGGGCTAGCAATCAGCCCCAGCATTTT
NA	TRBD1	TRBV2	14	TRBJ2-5	CASTDRTGGETQYF	TGTGCCAGCACCGACAGAACAGGGGGTGAGACCCAGTACTTC
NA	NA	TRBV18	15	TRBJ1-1	CASSPARILNTEAFF	TGTGCCAGCTCACCAGCAAGAATTTTGAACACTGAAGCTTTCTTT
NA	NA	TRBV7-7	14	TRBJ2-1	CASSLFRSADEQFF	TGTGCCAGCAGCTTGTTCCGATCCGCTGATGAGCAGTTCTTC
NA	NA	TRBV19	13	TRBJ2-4	CASSQQQKNIQYF	TGTGCCAGTAGTCAACAACAGAAAAACATTCAGTACTTC
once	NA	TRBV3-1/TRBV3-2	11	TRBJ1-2	CASSSLGGYTF	TGTGCCAGCAGCTCCCTGGGGGGCTACACCTTC
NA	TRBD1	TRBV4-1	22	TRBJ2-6	CASSQDATGPRGTGYGANVLTF	TGCGCCAGCAGCCAAGATGCTACTGGACCTCGTGGGACAGGGTACGGGGCCAACGTCCTGACTTTC
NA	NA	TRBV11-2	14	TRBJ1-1	CASSLEGLNTEAFF	TGTGCCAGCAGCTTGGAGGGCTTGAACACTGAAGCTTTCTTT
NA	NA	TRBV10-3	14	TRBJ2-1	CAIRGGTGWNEQFF	TGTGCCATCAGGGGAGGGACAGGTTGGAATGAGCAGTTCTTC
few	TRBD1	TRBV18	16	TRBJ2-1	CASSLRSGQGNNEQFF	TGTGCCAGCTCTCTTCGATCGGGACAGGGAAACAATGAGCAGTTCTTC
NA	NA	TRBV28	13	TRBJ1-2	CASRQTVAYGYTF	TGTGCCAGCAGGCAAACAGTGGCCTATGGCTACACCTTC